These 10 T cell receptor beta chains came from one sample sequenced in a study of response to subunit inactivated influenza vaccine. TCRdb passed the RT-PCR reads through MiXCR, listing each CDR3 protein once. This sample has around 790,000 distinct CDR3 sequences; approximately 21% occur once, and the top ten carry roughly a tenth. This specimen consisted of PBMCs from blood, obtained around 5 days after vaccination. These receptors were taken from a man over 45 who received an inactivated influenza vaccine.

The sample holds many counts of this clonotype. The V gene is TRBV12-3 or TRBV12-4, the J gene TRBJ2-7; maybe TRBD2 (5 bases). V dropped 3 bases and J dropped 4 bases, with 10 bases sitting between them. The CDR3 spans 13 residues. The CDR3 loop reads CASSLRDGYEQYF. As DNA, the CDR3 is TGTGCCAGCAGTTTGAGGGATGGATACGAGCAGTACTTC.

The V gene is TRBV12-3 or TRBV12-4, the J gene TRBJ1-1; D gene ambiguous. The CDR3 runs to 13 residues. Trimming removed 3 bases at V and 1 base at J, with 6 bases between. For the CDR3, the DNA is TGTGCCAGCAGTTTCGCTCGGAACACTGAAGCTTTCTTT. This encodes CASSFARNTEAFF.

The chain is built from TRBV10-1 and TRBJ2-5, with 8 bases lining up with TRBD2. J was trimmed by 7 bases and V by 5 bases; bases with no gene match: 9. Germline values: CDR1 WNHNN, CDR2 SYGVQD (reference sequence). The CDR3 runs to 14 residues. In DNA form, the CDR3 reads TGCGCCAGCAGTCCTTCTAGCGCGGGGGGGACCCAGTACTTC. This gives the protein CASSPSSAGGTQYF.

The CDR3 reads CSAPAGGSEKLFF. CDR3 nucleotide sequence: TGCAGTGCTCCCGCGGGGGGGAGTGAAAAACTGTTTTTT. The gene calls are TRBV20-1 and TRBJ1-4; the D gene is possibly TRBD1 (5 bases). The germline gives CDR1 DFQATT, CDR2 SNEGSKA (reference sequence). Between the trimmed V and J ends, which lost 5 bases and 7 bases, there was a span of 14 bases. CDR3 length: 13 amino acids.

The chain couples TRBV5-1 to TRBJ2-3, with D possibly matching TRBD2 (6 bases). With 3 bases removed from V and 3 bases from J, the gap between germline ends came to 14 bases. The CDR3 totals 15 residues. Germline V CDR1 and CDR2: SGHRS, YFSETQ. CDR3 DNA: TGCGCCAGCAGCTCACCGGGAGAGCGAACAGATACGCAGTATTTT. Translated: CASSSPGERTDTQYF.

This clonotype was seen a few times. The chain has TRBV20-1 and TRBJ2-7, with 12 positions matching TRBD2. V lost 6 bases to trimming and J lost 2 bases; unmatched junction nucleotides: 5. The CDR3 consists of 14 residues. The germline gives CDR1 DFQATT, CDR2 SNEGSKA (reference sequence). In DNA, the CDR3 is TGCAGTGCGCCTACTAGCGGGGGGACCTACGAGCAGTACTTC. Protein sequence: CSAPTSGGTYEQYF.

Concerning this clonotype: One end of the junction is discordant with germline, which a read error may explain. CDR3 loop: CASSQDRGVARDFVF. CDR3 nucleotide sequence: TGCGCCAGCAGCCAAGATCGGGGTGTGGCTAGGGACTTCGTCTTC. V and J are TRBV4-3 and TRBJ2-7; TRBD2 might be the D (6 bases). Germline V gene data show CDR1 as LGHNA and CDR2 as YSLEER. The CDR3 consists of 15 residues.

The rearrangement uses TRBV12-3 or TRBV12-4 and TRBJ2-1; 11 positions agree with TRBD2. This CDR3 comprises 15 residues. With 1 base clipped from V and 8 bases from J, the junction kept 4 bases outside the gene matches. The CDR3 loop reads CASSLVSGGAYEQFF. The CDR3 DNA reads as TGTGCCAGCAGTTTAGTTAGCGGGGGGGCTTATGAGCAGTTCTTC.

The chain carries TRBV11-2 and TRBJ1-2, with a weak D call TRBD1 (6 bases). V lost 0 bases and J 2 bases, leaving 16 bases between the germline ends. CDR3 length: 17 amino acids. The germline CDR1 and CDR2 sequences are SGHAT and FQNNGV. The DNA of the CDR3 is TGTGCCAGCAGCTTAGAGGTACCGGGACATCCAAACTATGGCTACACCTTC. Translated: CASSLEVPGHPNYGYTF.

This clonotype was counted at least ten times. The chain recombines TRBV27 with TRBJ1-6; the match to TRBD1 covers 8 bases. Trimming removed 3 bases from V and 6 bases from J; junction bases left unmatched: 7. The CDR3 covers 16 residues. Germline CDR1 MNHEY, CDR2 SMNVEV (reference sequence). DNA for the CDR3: TGTGCCAGCAGTTTCACCAAGACAGGGGTTAATTCACCCCTCCACTTT. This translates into CASSFTKTGVNSPLHF.